One sample yielded the 5 T cell receptor beta chains listed below, sequenced in a study of cytomegalovirus exposure and HLA in healthy donors. A multiplex PCR was run with 60 Vbeta primers and 13 Jbeta primers. Assay: immunoSEQ multiplex PCR; the TCRdb copy retains only in-frame clones and omits some. This repertoire shows around 190,000 clones, roughly 90% found once; its top ten account for less than 0.4%. The sample was PBMCs. The source of these receptors is a woman under 40 in good health and CMV-seronegative.

This rearrangement joins TRBV7-9 to TRBJ2-3; 7 nucleotides align to TRBD1. CDR3 length: 16 amino acids. Germline V gene sequence: CDR1 SEHNR, CDR2 FQNEAQ (reference sequence). The V and J ends lost 7 bases and 5 bases, in that order; junction bases with no gene match: 15. CDR3 sequence (DNA): TGTGCCAGCAACCCAACATCGGGACAGAGGGGAGATACGCAGTATTTT. Protein sequence: CASNPTSGQRGDTQYF. Supplemented by reference TRBV7-9 and TRBJ2-3, the full variable domain reads DTGVSQNPRHKITKRGQNVTFRCDPISEHNRLYWYRQTLGQGPEFLTYFQNEAQLEKSRLLSDRFSAERPKGSFSTLEIQRTEQGDSAMYLCASNPTSGQRGDTQYFGPGTRLTVL.

This sequence joins TRBV12-5 and TRBJ2-1; 11 bases agree with TRBD1. The V and J ends lost 6 bases and 12 bases, in that order; junction bases with no gene match: 25. The CDR3 loop spans 19 amino acids. Germline CDR1 and CDR2: LGHNT and FRNRAP. The CDR3 DNA sequence: TGTGCTAGTGGATCGACCGGGACAGGGGGTCCTTTTCGGGGTAGCAGGCAGTTCTTC. Its protein is CASGSTGTGGPFRGSRQFF.

This rearrangement joins TRBV2 to TRBJ2-1; 9 bases match TRBD1. The CDR3 is 17 amino acids. V shed 6 bases and J 7 bases; nucleotides not matched to a gene: 16. The germline V gene has CDR1 SNHLY and CDR2 FYNNEI. CDR3 DNA: TGTGCCAGCAGAGCTAGGGGGAACAGGGGGCTCGGAAATGAGCAGTTCTTC. This codes for CASRARGNRGLGNEQFF.

The chain uses TRBV28 and TRBJ1-2; D is possibly TRBD1 (5 bases). Germline V CDR1 and CDR2: MDHEN, SYDVKM. The CDR3 is 15 residues long. V lost 5 bases to trimming and J lost 0 bases, with 13 bases between them. CDR3 sequence (DNA): TGTGCCAGCAGTACCCCCCAGGGTACTAACTATGGCTACACCTTC. It is translated as CASSTPQGTNYGYTF.

The chain combines TRBV5-1 with TRBJ2-7; 9 bases agree with TRBD2. Per the germline V gene, CDR1 is SGHRS and CDR2 is YFSETQ. V lost 0 bases to trimming and J lost 0 bases; unmatched junction nucleotides: 4. This CDR3 is 16 amino acids long. The CDR3 DNA follows: TGCGCCAGCAGCTTGGCCCCACTAGCGGGCTCCTACGAGCAGTACTTC. Protein sequence: CASSLAPLAGSYEQYF.